The entry that follows covers one T cell receptor (beta chain) sequence. The specificity of this receptor is unknown. Nothing much larger sits one base from this clone, and base qualities are not available. Library creation used the immunoSEQ multiplex PCR assay. Sourced from immuneACCESS, this table was stored by TCRdb with only in-frame sequences that have V and J called. A share of the clones is absent; for the studies checked, an unresolved V gene accounts for under half, and the remainder has no known explanation. In this sample the table shows approximately 73,000 clones, approximately 92% of which occur a single time. Together, the top ten hold approximately 0.2% of the sample. The sample belongs to a study of T cell changes during pregnancy in multiple sclerosis (dated by TCRdb to about 2019). The study in broad terms: In women with multiple sclerosis, the researchers looked at how the T cell repertoire shifted as pregnancy progressed.

The sequence was collected from a female donor with multiple sclerosis, enrolled in a pregnancy study. The specimen comprised CD4+ T cells from peripheral blood mononuclear cells, sampled before pregnancy.

The nucleotide sequence is given as TGTGCCAGCAGCTTGGGGGGACGAGCAGATACGCAGTATTTT. Translated, it reads CASSLGGRADTQYF. The chain is assembled from TRBV7-2 and TRBJ2-3; a tentative D call is TRBD2 (6 bases match). V is shortened by 3 bases, J by 4 bases, and the region joining them spans 11 bases. Sequences SGHTA (CDR1) and FQGNSA (CDR2) are obtained from the germline V gene. From cysteine to phenylalanine, the CDR3 is 14 amino acids long. Just CDR3 DNA is preserved here, 42 bases in frame from base 1.